This T cell receptor beta chain is drawn from a study of blood T cell repertoires in COVID-19. Turning to the study itself: Sites across the United States, Italy and Spain contributed samples from acute and convalescent COVID-19. Sources were T cells, B-cell-depleted T cells, or PBMCs; the material itself was cDNA or gDNA.

In the original analysis: From reference gene primer amplification, estimates of nucleated cell counts were derived. This table comes from immunoSEQ multiplex PCR, and its TCRdb copy is limited to in-frame clones, with some not included. The V and J calls and the clone size are those of that table, but D and trimming were determined from the DNA. The sample contains about 91,000 clones, around 89% of which appear only once. This clonotype was sampled from a woman of 80 years or more with active COVID-19. Sequenced material: peripheral blood.

CDR3 in amino acids: CSASAQGIGNTIYF. CDR3 DNA sequence: TGCAGTGCTAGTGCACAGGGAATAGGAAACACCATATATTTT. V and J are TRBV20-1 and TRBJ1-3; D is perhaps TRBD1 (6 bases). Deletions cut 3 bases from V and 4 bases from J, with 13 bases between. The CDR3 loop spans 14 amino acids. CDR1 is DFQATT and CDR2 is SNEGSKA in the germline V gene (reference sequence).